This T cell receptor beta chain was captured by sequencing in a study of response to subunit inactivated influenza vaccine. This clonotype was counted only a few times. TCRdb reprocessed the RT-PCR reads with MiXCR, giving one entry per CDR3 protein. The data show about 780,000 distinct CDR3 sequences, around a sixth seen once. The sequence came from a man aged 45-60 years who received an inactivated influenza vaccine. The sequences come from PBMCs from blood, collected roughly 5 days after vaccination.

CDR3 in amino acids: CATGDRGGEQFF. The CDR3 DNA is TGTGCCACCGGAGACAGGGGGGGTGAGCAGTTCTTC. V is TRBV15 and J is TRBJ2-1; TRBD1 agrees at 9 bases. Trimming at V came to 8 bases and at J to 9 bases, leaving 5 bases not matched to a gene. This CDR3 has 12 amino acids. Per germline, CDR1 LNHNV and CDR2 YYDKDF (reference sequence).